The clone carrying this T cell receptor beta chain occurred many times. Its antigen remains unidentified. This sample stems from a study of regulatory T cells in long-lasting Graves disease. Building of the TCR beta libraries involved iRepertoire HTBI primers and Arm-PCR of CDR3 regions. TCRdb independently ran MiXCR on the multiplex PCR reads; one entry per CDR3 protein. The sample lists 400,000 to 500,000 distinct CDR3 sequences; around a fifth were seen once. This sample's time point: persistent/refractory GD, antithyroid drugs over 5 years with positive TRAb. PBMC-extracted RNA yielded the TCR library. Trimming pared 6 bases from V and 6 bases from J, leaving 18 bases between. The CDR3 has 13 amino acids. The germline V gene encodes CDR1 SQVTM and CDR2 ANQGSEA. Notes on the study in general: Less diverse TCR repertoires were seen in persistent Graves' patients than in newly diagnosed ones.

The source is a female donor with Graves disease. The sample here was peripheral blood mononuclear cells (PBMCs), taken when the disease was refractory, from a patient treated with antithyroid drugs. The chain uses TRBV29-1 and TRBJ2-7; TRBD2 might be the D (6 bases). CDR3 residues: CSVAGGWGSEQYF. CDR3 bases: TGCAGCGTAGCCGGAGGGTGGGGGTCCGAGCAGTACTTC.